The text below deals with one T cell receptor beta chain. Its antigen remains unidentified. One base away there is no much larger clone; base qualities are not given. This sample is drawn from a study of T-cell reconstitution after alpha-beta-depleted transplantation in children (dated by TCRdb to 2016 to 2017). In the study overall: Using TCR repertoire profiling, the study quantitatively followed how T-cell immune reconstitution unfolded in children after TCRalphabeta/CD19-depleted allogeneic hematopoietic cell transplantation.

The library was generated by PCR. The listed sequencing device is Illumina HiSeq 2500. Molecular barcoding was employed in the preparation of TCR libraries, with unique molecular identifiers being used to normalize TCRbeta repertoire quantification. Using fastp at Q25 and MiXCR, TCRdb reprocessed the public reads and kept productive beta chains. Entries that share a CDR3 protein sequence are merged under the most common genes and DNA. For this sample the table gives about 980,000 distinct CDR3 sequences, of which 25% to 35% were detected only once. The ten largest make up about 28% of the sample. The treatment or condition label on this specimen signifies: allogeneic hematopoietic cell transplantation with graft depleted of TCRalphabeta T cells and CD19 B cells. The transplant recipients were children given TCRalphabeta/CD19-depleted allogeneic hematopoietic cell grafts. Results the study describes overall, beyond this receptor: Over subsequent months, a decline in hyperexpanded clone frequencies was noted, and after one year, T-cell counts and TCRbeta diversity were mostly ascribed to newly produced T cells. The high TCRbeta diversity at day 60 in some patients was ascribed to recipient T cells and intrathymic progenitors that had survived conditioning. The apparently early alphabetaT-cell count recovery about two months after transplant was reportedly dependent on only several hundred rapidly expanded clones derived from non-depleted graft cells.

Including cysteine and phenylalanine, the CDR3 has 15 amino acids. CDR3 DNA is the only sequence kept; it has 45 bases, read in frame from the first base. CDR1 and CDR2, looked up from the germline V gene, are SQVTM and ANQGSEA. V is clipped by 2 bases and J by 8 bases, and the sequence between their germline boundaries is 19 bases long. The receptor chain draws on TRBV29-1 and TRBJ2-1, and possibly TRBD2, on 6 matching bases. This specimen was PBMCs, mostly from graft donor cells, taken 360 days after TCRalphabeta/CD19-depleted stem cell transplant. The origin of this receptor is a boy under two years old who had a stem cell transplant for SCID, so the T cells may come from the graft donor. Here is the DNA: TGCAGCGTTGAATCCGGGACTGAGGCTATTCATGAGCAGTTCTTC. The resulting protein is CSVESGTEAIHEQFF.